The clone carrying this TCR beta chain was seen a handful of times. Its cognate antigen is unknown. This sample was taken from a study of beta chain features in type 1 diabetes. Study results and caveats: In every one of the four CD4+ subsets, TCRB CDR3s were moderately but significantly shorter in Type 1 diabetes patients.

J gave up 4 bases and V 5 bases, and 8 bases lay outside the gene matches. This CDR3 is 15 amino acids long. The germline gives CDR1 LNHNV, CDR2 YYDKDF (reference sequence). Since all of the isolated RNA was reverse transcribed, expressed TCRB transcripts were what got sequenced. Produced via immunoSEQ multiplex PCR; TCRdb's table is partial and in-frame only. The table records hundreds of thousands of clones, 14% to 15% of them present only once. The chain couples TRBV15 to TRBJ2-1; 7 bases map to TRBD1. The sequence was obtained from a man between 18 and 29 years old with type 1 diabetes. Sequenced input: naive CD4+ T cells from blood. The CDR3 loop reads CATSVEDRSYNEQFF. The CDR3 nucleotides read TGTGCCACCAGCGTAGAGGACAGGTCGTACAATGAGCAGTTCTTC.